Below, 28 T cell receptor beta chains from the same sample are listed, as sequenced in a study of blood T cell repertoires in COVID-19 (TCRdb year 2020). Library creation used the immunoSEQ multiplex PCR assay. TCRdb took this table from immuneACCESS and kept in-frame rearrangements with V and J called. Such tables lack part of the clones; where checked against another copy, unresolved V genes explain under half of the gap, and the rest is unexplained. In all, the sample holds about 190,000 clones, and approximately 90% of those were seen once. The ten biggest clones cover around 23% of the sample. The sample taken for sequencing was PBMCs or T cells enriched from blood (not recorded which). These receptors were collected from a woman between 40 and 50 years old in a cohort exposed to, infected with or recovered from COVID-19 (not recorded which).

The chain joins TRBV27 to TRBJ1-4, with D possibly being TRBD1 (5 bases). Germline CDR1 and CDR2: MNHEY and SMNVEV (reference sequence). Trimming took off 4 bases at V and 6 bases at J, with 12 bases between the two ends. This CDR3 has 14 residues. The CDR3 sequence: CASSYGGGDEKLFF. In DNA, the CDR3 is TGTGCCAGCAGTTATGGGGGGGGAGATGAAAAACTGTTTTTT.

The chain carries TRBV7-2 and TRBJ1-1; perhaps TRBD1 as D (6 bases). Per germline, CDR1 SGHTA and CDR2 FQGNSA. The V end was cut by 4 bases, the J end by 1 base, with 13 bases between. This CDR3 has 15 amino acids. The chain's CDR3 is CASSYGQRQNTEAFF. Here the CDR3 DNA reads TGTGCCAGCAGCTATGGACAGAGGCAGAACACTGAAGCTTTCTTT.

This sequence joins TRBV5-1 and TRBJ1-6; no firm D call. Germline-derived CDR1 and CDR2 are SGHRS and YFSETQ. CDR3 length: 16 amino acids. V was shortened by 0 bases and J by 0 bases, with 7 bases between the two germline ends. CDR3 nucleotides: TGCGCCAGCAGCTTGGATCCAGACTCCTATAATTCACCCCTCCACTTT. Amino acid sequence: CASSLDPDSYNSPLHF.

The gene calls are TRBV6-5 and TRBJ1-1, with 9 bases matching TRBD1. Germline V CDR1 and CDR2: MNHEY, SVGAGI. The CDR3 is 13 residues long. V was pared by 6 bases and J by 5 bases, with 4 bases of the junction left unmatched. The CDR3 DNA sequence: TGTGCCAGCAGGTGGACAGGGGATACTGAAGCTTTCTTT. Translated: CASRWTGDTEAFF.

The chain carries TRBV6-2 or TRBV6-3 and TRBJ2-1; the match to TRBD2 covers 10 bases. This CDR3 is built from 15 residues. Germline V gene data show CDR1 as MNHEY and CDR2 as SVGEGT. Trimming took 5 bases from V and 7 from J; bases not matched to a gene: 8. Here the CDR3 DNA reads TGTGCCAGCAGTGCAGCGGGAGGGCCGGCGAATGAGCAGTTCTTC. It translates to CASSAAGGPANEQFF.

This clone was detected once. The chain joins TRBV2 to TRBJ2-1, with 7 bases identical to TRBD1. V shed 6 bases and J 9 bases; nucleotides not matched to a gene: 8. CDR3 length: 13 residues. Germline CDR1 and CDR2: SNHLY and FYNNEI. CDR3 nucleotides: TGTGCCAGCAGACCTGACAGGGCGAGTGAGCAGTTCTTC. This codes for CASRPDRASEQFF.

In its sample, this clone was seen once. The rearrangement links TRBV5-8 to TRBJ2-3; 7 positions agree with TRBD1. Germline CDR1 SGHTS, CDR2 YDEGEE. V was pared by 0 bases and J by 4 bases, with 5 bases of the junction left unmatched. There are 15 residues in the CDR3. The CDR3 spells CASSLEGRGSDTQYF. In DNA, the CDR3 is TGTGCCAGCAGCTTGGAGGGCAGGGGGTCAGATACGCAGTATTTT. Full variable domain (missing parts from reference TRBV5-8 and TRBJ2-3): EAGVTQSPTHLIKTRGQQATLRCSPISGHTSVYWYQQALGLGLQFLLWYDEGEERNRGNFPPRFSGRQFPNYSSELNVNALELEDSALYLCASSLEGRGSDTQYFGPGTRLTVL.

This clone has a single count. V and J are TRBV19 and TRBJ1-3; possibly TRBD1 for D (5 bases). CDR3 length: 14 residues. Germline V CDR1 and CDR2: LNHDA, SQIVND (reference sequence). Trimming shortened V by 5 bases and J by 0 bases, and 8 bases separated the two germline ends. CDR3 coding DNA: TGTGCCAGTAGTTTGACAGACTCTGGAAACACCATATATTTT. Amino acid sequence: CASSLTDSGNTIYF.

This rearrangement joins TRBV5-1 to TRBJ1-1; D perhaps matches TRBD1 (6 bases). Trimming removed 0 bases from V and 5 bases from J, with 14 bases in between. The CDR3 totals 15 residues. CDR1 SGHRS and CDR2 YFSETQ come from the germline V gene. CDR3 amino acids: CASSLARGGGTEAFF. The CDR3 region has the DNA TGCGCCAGCAGCTTGGCCCGAGGGGGTGGGACTGAAGCTTTCTTT.

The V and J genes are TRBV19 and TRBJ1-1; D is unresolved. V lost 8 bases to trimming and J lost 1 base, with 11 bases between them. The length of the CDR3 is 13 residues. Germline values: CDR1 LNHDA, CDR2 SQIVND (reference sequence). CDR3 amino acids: CASAYTANTEAFF. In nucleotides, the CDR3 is TGTGCCAGTGCCTATACAGCGAACACTGAAGCTTTCTTT.

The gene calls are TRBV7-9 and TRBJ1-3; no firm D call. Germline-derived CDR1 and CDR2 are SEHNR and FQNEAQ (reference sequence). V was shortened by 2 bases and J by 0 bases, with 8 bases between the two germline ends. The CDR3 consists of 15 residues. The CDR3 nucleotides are TGTGCCAGCAGCTTAAACGGGAACTCTGGAAACACCATATATTTT. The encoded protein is CASSLNGNSGNTIYF.

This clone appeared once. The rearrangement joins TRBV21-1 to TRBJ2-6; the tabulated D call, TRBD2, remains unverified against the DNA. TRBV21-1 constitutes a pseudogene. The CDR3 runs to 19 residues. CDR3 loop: CASSKVSIWRGSGANVLTF. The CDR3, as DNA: TGTGCCAGCAGCAAGGTTTCCATCTGGCGGGGGTCTGGGGCCAACGTCCTGACTTTC.

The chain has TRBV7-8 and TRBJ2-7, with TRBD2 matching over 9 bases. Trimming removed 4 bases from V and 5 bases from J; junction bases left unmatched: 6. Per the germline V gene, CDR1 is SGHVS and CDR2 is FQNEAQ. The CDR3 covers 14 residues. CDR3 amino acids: CASSSLAGSHEQYF. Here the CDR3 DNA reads TGTGCCAGCAGCTCGCTAGCGGGGTCCCACGAGCAGTACTTC.

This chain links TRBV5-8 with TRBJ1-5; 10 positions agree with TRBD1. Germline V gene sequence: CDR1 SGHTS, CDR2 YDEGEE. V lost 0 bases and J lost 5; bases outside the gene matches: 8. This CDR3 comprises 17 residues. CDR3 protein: CASSLVRWTGGDQPQHF. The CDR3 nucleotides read TGTGCCAGCAGCTTGGTTCGATGGACAGGGGGGGATCAGCCCCAGCATTTT.

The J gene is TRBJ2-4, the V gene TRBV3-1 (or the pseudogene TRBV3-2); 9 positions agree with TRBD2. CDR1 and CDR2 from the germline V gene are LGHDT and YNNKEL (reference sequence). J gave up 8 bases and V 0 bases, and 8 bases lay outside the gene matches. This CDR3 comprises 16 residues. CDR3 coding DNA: TGTGCCAGCAGCCAAGAGTATGGGACTAGCAGGGACATTCAGTACTTC. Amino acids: CASSQEYGTSRDIQYF.

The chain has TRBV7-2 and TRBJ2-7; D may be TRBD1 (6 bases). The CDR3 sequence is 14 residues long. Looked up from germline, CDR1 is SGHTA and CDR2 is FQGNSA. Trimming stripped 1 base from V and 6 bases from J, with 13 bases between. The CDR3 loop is CASSLVGRGGEQYF. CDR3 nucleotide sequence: TGTGCCAGCAGCTTAGTGGGGAGAGGGGGCGAGCAGTACTTC.

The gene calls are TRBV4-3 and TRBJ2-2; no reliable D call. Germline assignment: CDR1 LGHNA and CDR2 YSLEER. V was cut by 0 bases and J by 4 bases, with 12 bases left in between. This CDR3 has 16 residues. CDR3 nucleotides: TGCGCCAGCAGCCAAGAGGCGGTATTAGGCACCGGGGAGCTGTTTTTT. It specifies CASSQEAVLGTGELFF.

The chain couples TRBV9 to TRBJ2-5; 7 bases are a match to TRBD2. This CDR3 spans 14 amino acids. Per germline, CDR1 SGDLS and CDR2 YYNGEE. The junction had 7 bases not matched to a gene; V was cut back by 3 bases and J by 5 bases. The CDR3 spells CASSAREGVETQYF. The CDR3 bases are TGTGCCAGCAGCGCGAGGGAGGGCGTGGAGACCCAGTACTTC.

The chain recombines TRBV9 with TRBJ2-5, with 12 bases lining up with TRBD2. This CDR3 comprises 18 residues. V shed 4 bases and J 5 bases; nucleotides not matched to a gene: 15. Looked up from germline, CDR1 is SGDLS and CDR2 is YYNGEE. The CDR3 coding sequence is TGTGCCAGCAGCCTAGGACTAGCGGGGACCACCGGGGGGGAGACCCAGTACTTC. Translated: CASSLGLAGTTGGETQYF.

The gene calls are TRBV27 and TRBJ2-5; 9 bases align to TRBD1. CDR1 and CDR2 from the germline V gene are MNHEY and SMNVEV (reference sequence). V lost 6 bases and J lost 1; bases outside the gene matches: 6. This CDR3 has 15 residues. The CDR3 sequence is CASRDGQGTQETQYF. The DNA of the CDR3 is TGTGCCAGCAGGGATGGACAGGGGACCCAAGAGACCCAGTACTTC.

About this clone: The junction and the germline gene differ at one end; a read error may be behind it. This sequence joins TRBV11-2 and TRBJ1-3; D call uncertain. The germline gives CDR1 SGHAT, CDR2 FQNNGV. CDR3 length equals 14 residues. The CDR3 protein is CASSLDLGSFTLRF. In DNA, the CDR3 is TGTGCCAGCAGCTTAGATTTGGGCAGTTTTACATTGAGATTT. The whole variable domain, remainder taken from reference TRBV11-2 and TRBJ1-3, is EAGVAQSPRYKIIEKRQSVAFWCNPISGHATLYWYQQILGQGPKLLIQFQNNGVVDDSQLPKDRFSAERLKGVDSTLKIQPAKLEDSAVYLCASSLDLGSFTLRFGEGSWLTVV.

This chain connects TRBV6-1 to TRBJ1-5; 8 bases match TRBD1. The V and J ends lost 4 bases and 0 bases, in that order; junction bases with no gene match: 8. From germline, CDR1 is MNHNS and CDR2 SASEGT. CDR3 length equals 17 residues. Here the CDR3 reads CASSVGQGFYSNQPQHF. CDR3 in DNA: TGTGCCAGCAGTGTAGGACAGGGATTTTATAGCAATCAGCCCCAGCATTTT.

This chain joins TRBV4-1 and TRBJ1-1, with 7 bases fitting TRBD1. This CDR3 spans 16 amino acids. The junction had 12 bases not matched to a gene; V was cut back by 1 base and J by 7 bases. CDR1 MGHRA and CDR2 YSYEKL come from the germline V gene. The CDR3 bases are TGCGCCAGCAGCCAAGTCCAAGACAGGGCAGGTGGTGAAGCTTTCTTT. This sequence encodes CASSQVQDRAGGEAFF.

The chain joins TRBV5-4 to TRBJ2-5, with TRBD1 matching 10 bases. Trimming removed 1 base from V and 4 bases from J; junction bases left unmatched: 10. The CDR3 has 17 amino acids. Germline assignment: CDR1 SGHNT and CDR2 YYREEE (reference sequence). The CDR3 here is CASSLQRQGARGETQYF. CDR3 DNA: TGTGCCAGCAGCTTGCAGCGACAGGGGGCGCGAGGAGAGACCCAGTACTTC.

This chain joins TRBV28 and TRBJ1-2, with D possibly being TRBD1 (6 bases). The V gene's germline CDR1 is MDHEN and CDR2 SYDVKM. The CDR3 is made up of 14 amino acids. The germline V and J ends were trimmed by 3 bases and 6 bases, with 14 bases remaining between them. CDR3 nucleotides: TGTGCCAGCAGTTTGGGGATAGGGGGGGATGGCTACACCTTC. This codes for CASSLGIGGDGYTF.

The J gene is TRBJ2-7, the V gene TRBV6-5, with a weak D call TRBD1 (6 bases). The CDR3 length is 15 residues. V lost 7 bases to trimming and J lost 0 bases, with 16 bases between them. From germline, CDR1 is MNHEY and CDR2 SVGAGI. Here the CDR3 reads CASIEHRDNSYEQYF. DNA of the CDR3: TGTGCCAGCATCGAACACCGGGACAACTCCTACGAGCAGTACTTC.

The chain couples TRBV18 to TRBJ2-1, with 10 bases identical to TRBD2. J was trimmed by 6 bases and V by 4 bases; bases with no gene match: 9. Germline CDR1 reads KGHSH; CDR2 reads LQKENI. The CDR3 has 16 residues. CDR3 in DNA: TGTGCCAGCTCACTTCAAACTAGCGGGGTTAGCAATGAGCAGTTCTTC. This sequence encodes CASSLQTSGVSNEQFF. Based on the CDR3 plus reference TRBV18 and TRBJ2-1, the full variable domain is NAGVMQNPRHLVRRRGQEARLRCSPMKGHSHVYWYRQLPEEGLKFMVYLQKENIIDESGMPKERFSAEFPKEGPSILRIQQVVRGDSAAYFCASSLQTSGVSNEQFFGPGTRLTVL.

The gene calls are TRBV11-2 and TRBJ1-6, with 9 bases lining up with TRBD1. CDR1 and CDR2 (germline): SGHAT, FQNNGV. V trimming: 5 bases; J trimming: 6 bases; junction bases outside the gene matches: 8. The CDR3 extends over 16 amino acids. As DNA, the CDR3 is TGTGCCAGCAGCGAAACAGGGGGCCGGTTTAATTCACCCCTCCACTTT. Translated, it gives CASSETGGRFNSPLHF. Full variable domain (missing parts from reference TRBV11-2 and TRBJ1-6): EAGVAQSPRYKIIEKRQSVAFWCNPISGHATLYWYQQILGQGPKLLIQFQNNGVVDDSQLPKDRFSAERLKGVDSTLKIQPAKLEDSAVYLCASSETGGRFNSPLHFGNGTRLTVT.